These T cell receptor beta chains were read from a single sample in a study of blood T cell repertoires in COVID-19. Using immunoSEQ multiplex PCR, the repertoire was profiled, and TCRdb retains in-frame clones only, with some absent. Counted here are fewer than 350,000 clones, about 82% occurring once; the ten biggest clones make up more than 6%. Sequenced input: peripheral blood. The receptors come from a human donor in a cohort sampled during active COVID-19. CDR3s include the opening cysteine and the closing phenylalanine or tryptophan. The D gene is left open where the match is weak. Clone size, where shown, is once, few, many, or a class for clones that have expanded.

D gene: TRBD1
J gene: TRBJ1-2
V gene: TRBV7-2
clone size: NA
CDR3 protein: CASSSGQGRIRYGYTF
CDR3 DNA: TGTGCCAGCAGCTCCGGACAGGGTAGAATTCGCTATGGCTACACCTTC

D gene: TRBD1
J gene: TRBJ2-1
V gene: TRBV5-6
clone size: NA
CDR3 protein: CASSLGDRDNEQFF
CDR3 DNA: TGTGCCAGCAGCTTGGGGGACAGGGACAATGAGCAGTTCTTC

D gene: NA
J gene: TRBJ1-4
V gene: TRBV3-1/TRBV3-2
clone size: NA
CDR3 protein: CASSQEWPNEKLFF
CDR3 DNA: TGTGCCAGCAGCCAAGAATGGCCTAATGAAAAACTGTTTTTT

D gene: NA
J gene: TRBJ2-3
V gene: TRBV7-3
clone size: once
CDR3 protein: CASSPQRVPTDTQYF
CDR3 DNA: TGTGCCAGCAGCCCCCAGCGGGTGCCCACAGATACGCAGTATTTT

D gene: NA
J gene: TRBJ2-7
V gene: TRBV6-5
clone size: NA
CDR3 protein: CASAPYAGDTYEQYF
CDR3 DNA: TGTGCCAGTGCCCCTTACGCGGGGGACACCTACGAGCAGTACTTC

D gene: TRBD1
J gene: TRBJ2-7
V gene: TRBV29-1
clone size: NA
CDR3 protein: CSAAHGQGGVEQYF
CDR3 DNA: TGCAGCGCAGCCCATGGACAGGGAGGCGTTGAGCAGTACTTC

D gene: NA
J gene: TRBJ2-7
V gene: TRBV18
clone size: NA
CDR3 protein: CASSAQGTYEQYF
CDR3 DNA: TGTGCCAGCTCTGCCCAGGGCACCTACGAGCAGTACTTC

D gene: TRBD1
J gene: TRBJ2-3
V gene: TRBV9
clone size: NA
CDR3 protein: CASSARDRLIADTQYF
CDR3 DNA: TGTGCCAGCAGCGCCCGGGACAGGCTTATTGCAGATACGCAGTATTTT

D gene: NA
J gene: TRBJ2-1
V gene: TRBV5-6
clone size: NA
CDR3 protein: CASRPSSYNEQFF
CDR3 DNA: TGTGCCAGCAGACCTAGCTCCTACAATGAGCAGTTCTTC

D gene: TRBD1
J gene: TRBJ2-7
V gene: TRBV30
clone size: NA
CDR3 protein: CAWSVPRQGIGEQYF
CDR3 DNA: TGTGCCTGGAGTGTCCCGAGACAGGGAATTGGGGAGCAGTACTTC

D gene: TRBD2
J gene: TRBJ2-2
V gene: TRBV11-2
clone size: NA
CDR3 protein: CASSLRRGGGSTGELFF
CDR3 DNA: TGTGCCAGCAGCTTACGGCGCGGGGGGGGTTCCACCGGGGAGCTGTTTTTT

D gene: NA
J gene: TRBJ2-3
V gene: TRBV19
clone size: once
CDR3 protein: CASSIDHPGGTDTQYF
CDR3 DNA: TGTGCCAGTAGTATAGATCATCCCGGAGGCACAGATACGCAGTATTTT

D gene: TRBD1
J gene: TRBJ1-2
V gene: TRBV19
clone size: NA
CDR3 protein: CASSPRTGGTGYTF
CDR3 DNA: TGTGCCAGTAGTCCTCGGACAGGGGGCACTGGCTACACCTTC

D gene: NA
J gene: TRBJ1-1
V gene: TRBV20-1
clone size: NA
CDR3 protein: CSASNAGGTEAFF
CDR3 DNA: TGCAGTGCTAGTAATGCCGGGGGCACTGAAGCTTTCTTT

D gene: TRBD1
J gene: TRBJ2-3
V gene: TRBV6-5
clone size: NA
CDR3 protein: CAARQGSTDTQYF
CDR3 DNA: TGTGCCGCTAGACAGGGAAGCACAGATACGCAGTATTTT

D gene: TRBD1
J gene: TRBJ1-5
V gene: TRBV6-2/TRBV6-3
clone size: once
CDR3 protein: CASSYGTAGSHF
CDR3 DNA: TGTGCCAGCAGTTATGGGACAGCGGGTAGTCATTTT

D gene: TRBD1
J gene: TRBJ2-2
V gene: TRBV5-1
clone size: NA
CDR3 protein: CASSPLGDRGSGELFF
CDR3 DNA: TGCGCCAGCAGCCCATTAGGCGACAGGGGATCCGGGGAGCTGTTTTTT

D gene: NA
J gene: TRBJ2-5
V gene: TRBV7-9
clone size: NA
CDR3 protein: CASSPSQTQYF
CDR3 DNA: TGTGCCAGCAGCCCCAGTCAGACCCAGTACTTC

D gene: NA
J gene: TRBJ1-2
V gene: TRBV5-4
clone size: NA
CDR3 protein: CASSPVGQGFNYGYTF
CDR3 DNA: TGTGCCAGCAGCCCTGTCGGCCAGGGGTTTAACTATGGCTACACCTTC

D gene: NA
J gene: TRBJ1-4
V gene: TRBV3-1/TRBV3-2
clone size: NA
CDR3 protein: CASSLDTYNEKLFF
CDR3 DNA: TGTGCCAGCAGCCTCGACACATATAATGAAAAACTGTTTTTT

D gene: NA
J gene: TRBJ1-4
V gene: TRBV3-1/TRBV3-2
clone size: NA
CDR3 protein: CASSSYEGANEKLFF
CDR3 DNA: TGTGCCAGCAGTTCCTACGAGGGAGCGAATGAAAAACTGTTTTTT

D gene: TRBD1
J gene: TRBJ1-1
V gene: TRBV7-3
clone size: many
CDR3 protein: CASSLMGQGATEAFF
CDR3 DNA: TGTGCCAGCAGCTTAATGGGACAGGGGGCCACTGAAGCTTTCTTT

D gene: NA
J gene: TRBJ2-2
V gene: TRBV9
clone size: once
CDR3 protein: CASSRSESGELFF
CDR3 DNA: TGTGCCAGCAGCCGGAGTGAATCCGGGGAGCTGTTTTTT

D gene: NA
J gene: TRBJ1-6
V gene: TRBV7-9
clone size: NA
CDR3 protein: CASSLPGHKNSPLHF
CDR3 DNA: TGTGCCAGCAGCTTGCCGGGACACAAAAATTCACCCCTCCACTTT

D gene: TRBD1
J gene: TRBJ2-7
V gene: TRBV27
clone size: few
CDR3 protein: CASRSRDRGSYEQYF
CDR3 DNA: TGTGCCAGCAGGAGCCGGGACAGGGGGTCCTACGAGCAGTACTTC